The rows below give T cell receptor beta chains drawn from one sample of a study of Graves' ophthalmopathy and Graves' hyperthyroidism. Each CDR3 protein is one row after TCRdb ran MiXCR on the multiplex PCR reads. This table holds about 700,000 distinct CDR3 sequences, about 40% found once. Sequenced input: peripheral blood. The receptors originated from an adult man with Graves' ophthalmopathy. The CDR3 runs from the conserved cysteine through the conserved F or W. Each record gives: V gene, clone size, D gene, J gene, CDR3 protein, CDR3 DNA. D genes are given only for firm matches. Only some rows state a clone size, as once, few, many or a class for expanded clones.

>TRBV20-1|few|NA|TRBJ2-5
CSARDRARGSETQYF
TGCAGTGCTAGAGATCGGGCGAGGGGTTCAGAGACCCAGTACTTC
>TRBV7-9|NA|TRBD1|TRBJ2-2
CASSLGQVGELFF
TGTGCCAGCAGCTTGGGACAGGTCGGGGAGCTGTTTTTT
>TRBV25-1|many|NA|TRBJ1-3
CASSSFRGRATQSSGNTIYF
TGTGCCAGCAGCTCCTTTAGGGGCAGGGCAACACAAAGCTCTGGAAACACCATATATTTT
>TRBV24-1|NA|NA|TRBJ2-4
CASERRTAKNIQYF
TGTGCCTCAGAAAGACGGACAGCAAAAAACATTCAGTACTTC
>TRBV7-2|few|TRBD1|TRBJ1-4
CASSQVPGQGTGEKLFF
TGCGCCAGCAGCCAAGTCCCGGGACAGGGCACGGGGGAAAAACTGTTTTTT
>TRBV24-1|NA|NA|TRBJ2-3
CATSDLTVPYTQYF
TGTGCCACCAGTGATTTAACGGTCCCCTATACGCAGTATTTT
>TRBV29-1|NA|NA|TRBJ1-2
CSFGPDGYTF
TGCAGCTTCGGCCCCGATGGCTACACCTTC
>TRBV24-1|NA|TRBD1|TRBJ1-1
CATSDATGSTEAFF
TGTGCCACCAGTGATGCGACAGGGAGCACTGAAGCTTTCTTT
>TRBV6-5|NA|NA|TRBJ2-7
CATNRGYGYEQYF
TGTGCCACCAATAGGGGGTATGGGTACGAGCAGTACTTC
>TRBV6-5|few|NA|TRBJ2-7
CASSRLGRTDSYEQYF
TGTGCCAGCAGTCGACTGGGAAGGACAGACTCCTACGAGCAGTACTTC
>TRBV7-9|NA|NA|TRBJ1-6
CASSLGSSVYNSPLHF
TGTGCCAGCAGCTTAGGGTCTTCCGTTTATAATTCACCCCTCCACTTT
>TRBV6-5|NA|NA|TRBJ1-1
CASRSGLWFTEAFF
TGTGCCAGCCGGAGCGGTTTATGGTTCACTGAAGCTTTCTTT
>TRBV24-1|NA|NA|TRBJ1-5
CASSLRGVSNQPQHF
TGTGCCAGCAGTTTACGGGGGGTTAGCAATCAGCCCCAGCATTTT
>TRBV19|many|NA|TRBJ1-2
CASSIITGQATF
TGTGCCAGTAGTATTATCACGGGCCAGGCCACCTTC
>TRBV9|many|NA|TRBJ1-5
CASSADSHGQPQHF
TGTGCCAGCAGCGCCGACAGCCATGGGCAGCCCCAGCATTTT
>TRBV29-1|many|NA|TRBJ1-2
CSVEGMSNYGYTF
TGCAGCGTTGAAGGGATGAGTAACTATGGCTACACCTTC
>TRBV7-2|many|NA|TRBJ1-5
CASSTDLVGQPQHF
TGTGCCAGCAGCACAGACTTGGTGGGTCAGCCCCAGCATTTT
>TRBV5-5|many|NA|TRBJ1-1
CASSLWMGTEAFF
TGTGCCAGCAGCTTGTGGATGGGCACTGAAGCTTTCTTT
>TRBV12-3/TRBV12-4|many|NA|TRBJ1-1
CASSRNPNTEAFF
TGTGCCAGCAGTCGAAACCCAAACACTGAAGCTTTCTTT
>TRBV5-6|NA|TRBD1|TRBJ1-2
CASSLSGRGDYGYTF
TGTGCCAGCAGCTTGAGCGGCAGGGGGGACTATGGCTACACCTTC
>TRBV12-3/TRBV12-4|NA|NA|TRBJ2-5
CASSHLGRETQYF
TGTGCCAGCAGTCATCTAGGACGCGAGACCCAGTACTTC
>TRBV6-5|many|TRBD1|TRBJ2-7
CASSYFDRGEQYF
TGTGCCAGCAGTTACTTCGACAGGGGCGAGCAGTACTTC
>TRBV15|many|NA|TRBJ1-6
CATSRPGTQGSPLHF
TGTGCCACCAGCAGACCCGGGACCCAGGGATCACCCCTCCACTTT
>TRBV29-1|many|NA|TRBJ2-5
CSVGGTQYF
TGCAGCGTGGGGGGTACCCAGTACTTC
>TRBV7-9|many|NA|TRBJ2-2
CASSLVDTGELFF
TGTGCCAGCAGCTTAGTGGACACCGGGGAGCTGTTTTTT
>TRBV2|many|TRBD2|TRBJ2-7
CATRGDPYEQYF
TGTGCCACACGGGGGGATCCCTACGAGCAGTACTTC
>TRBV25-1|NA|TRBD2|TRBJ2-5
CASSASIGGSRETQYF
TGTGCCAGCAGTGCTAGTATCGGCGGGAGCCGGGAGACCCAGTACTTC
>TRBV19|few|NA|TRBJ2-6
CASSMGTGANVLTF
TGTGCCAGTAGTATGGGGACAGGGGCCAACGTCCTGACTTTC
>TRBV11-2|NA|TRBD1|TRBJ2-7
CASSYIRDRGEQYF
TGTGCCAGCAGCTATATCAGGGACAGGGGCGAGCAGTACTTC
>TRBV25-1|NA|TRBD2|TRBJ2-7
CASSEWQGGISYEQYF
TGTGCCAGCAGTGAATGGCAGGGAGGGATCTCCTACGAGCAGTACTTC
>TRBV7-8|NA|NA|TRBJ2-5
CASSPNIAETQYF
TGTGCCAGCAGCCCAAATATCGCGGAGACCCAGTACTTC
>TRBV6-2/TRBV6-3|NA|NA|TRBJ1-6
CASRPLAPGLSPLHF
TGTGCCAGCAGACCGTTGGCTCCGGGGCTTTCACCCCTCCACTTT
>TRBV10-3|NA|TRBD1|TRBJ2-7
CAIRGDRDADTQYF
TGTGCCATCAGGGGAGACAGGGATGCAGATACGCAGTACTTC
>TRBV20-1|many|TRBD1|TRBJ1-2
CSARGTGTEVLWHGYTF
TGCAGTGCTAGAGGTACCGGGACAGAGGTACTTTGGCATGGCTACACCTTC
>TRBV6-6|NA|TRBD1|TRBJ2-7
CASSYGRGTEQYF
TGTGCCAGCAGTTACGGCAGGGGGACCGAGCAGTACTTC
>TRBV29-1|NA|NA|TRBJ2-5
CSVMGAETQYF
TGCAGCGTTATGGGGGCGGAGACCCAGTACTTC
>TRBV20-1|many|NA|TRBJ1-3
CSARNRAGNTIYF
TGCAGTGCTAGAAACAGGGCTGGAAACACCATATATTTT
>TRBV4-2|NA|NA|TRBJ1-1
CASSQDFKGMNTEAFF
TGTGCCAGCAGCCAAGATTTCAAGGGCATGAACACTGAAGCTTTCTTT
>TRBV11-2|many|NA|TRBJ1-2
CASSFQGNYGYTF
TGTGCCAGCAGCTTTCAGGGAAACTATGGCTACACCTTC
>TRBV9|NA|NA|TRBJ2-7
CASSVGYGLSYEQYF
TGTGCCAGCAGCGTTGGTTACGGCCTCTCCTACGAGCAGTACTTC
>TRBV5-1|many|TRBD1|TRBJ1-1
CASSPLTGTGEAFF
TGCGCCAGCAGCCCCCTGACAGGGACCGGTGAAGCTTTCTTT
>TRBV2|NA|TRBD1|TRBJ1-1
CASLTGATEAFF
TGTGCCAGCCTAACAGGGGCGACTGAAGCTTTCTTT
>TRBV25-1|NA|NA|TRBJ2-5
CASSMTEGGQQETQYF
TGTGCCAGTAGTATGACGGAGGGGGGACAGCAAGAGACCCAGTACTTC
>TRBV7-2|few|NA|TRBJ2-7
CASSFGGRIYEQYF
TGTGCCAGCAGCTTTGGCGGGCGTATCTACGAGCAGTACTTC
>TRBV28|once|NA|TRBJ2-5
CASKGGSQETQYF
TGTGCCAGCAAGGGGGGGTCACAAGAGACCCAGTACTTC
>TRBV15|once|TRBD2|TRBJ2-5
CATSRDPRTSGTQYF
TGTGCCACCAGCAGAGACCCCCGGACTAGCGGGACCCAGTACTTC
>TRBV29-1|NA|NA|TRBJ2-1
CSVYDSSSYNEQFF
TGCAGCGTGTATGACAGCAGCTCCTACAATGAGCAGTTCTTC
>TRBV19|many|NA|TRBJ1-5
CASRRRVVGPQHF
TGTGCCAGTAGGCGCAGGGTAGTAGGGCCCCAGCATTTT
>TRBV19|NA|TRBD1|TRBJ1-2
CATSGTGDWATF
TGTGCCACATCCGGGACAGGGGATTGGGCGACCTTC